The 32 T cell receptor beta chains presented below share a single source sample, sequenced in a study of siplizumab effects on memory and regulatory T cells. Data came from immunoSEQ multiplex PCR; TCRdb stores just in-frame clones and leaves some out. The profile shows some 56,000 clones, just over 95% of them singletons. The sample taken for sequencing was naive CD8+ T cells sorted from blood. These receptors all come from a human donor in good health.

The V gene is TRBV6-5, the J gene TRBJ2-7; D ambiguous. The CDR3 covers 12 residues. Looked up from germline, CDR1 is MNHEY and CDR2 is SVGAGI. The ends were cut back, 6 bases at V and 6 bases at J, with 12 bases in the middle. CDR3 DNA: TGTGCCAGCAGCGACGCGACCGGCGAGCAGTACTTC. Protein: CASSDATGEQYF.

This clone was observed a single time. The chain recombines TRBV9 with TRBJ2-2, with D possibly TRBD1 on 5 matching bases. The CDR3 is 16 residues long. The V end was cut by 4 bases, the J end by 5 bases, with 18 bases between. Germline V lookup: CDR1 SGDLS, CDR2 YYNGEE. In DNA, the CDR3 is TGTGCCAGCAGCACCCCCCTTAGCAGGGAAACCGGGGAGCTGTTTTTT. Residues: CASSTPLSRETGELFF. The entire variable domain, with the rest obtained from reference TRBV9 and TRBJ2-2, is as follows: DSGVTQTPKHLITATGQRVTLRCSPRSGDLSVYWYQQSLDQGLQFLIQYYNGEERAKGNILERFSAQQFPDLHSELNLSSLELGDSALYFCASSTPLSRETGELFFGEGSRLTVL.

The CDR3 reads CATSGTFYNEQFF. For the CDR3, the DNA is TGTGCCACCAGCGGGACTTTCTACAATGAGCAGTTCTTC. The chain links TRBV15 to TRBJ2-1, with D possibly matching TRBD2 (6 bases). V shed 5 bases and J shed 3 bases, with 8 bases lying between them. The CDR3 totals 13 residues. Germline CDR1 LNHNV, CDR2 YYDKDF (reference sequence).

The chain employs TRBV5-6 and TRBJ2-3, with a tentative D call TRBD2 (6 bases). The V end was cut by 0 bases, the J end by 6 bases, with 14 bases between. This CDR3 has 15 amino acids. Germline CDR1 is SGHDT and CDR2 is YYEEEE. This CDR3 is CASSLGGTGRDTQYF. As DNA, the CDR3 is TGTGCCAGCAGCTTGGGCGGGACGGGCCGGGATACGCAGTATTTT.

This chain joins TRBV4-3 and TRBJ2-3; the D is unclear. The CDR3 is made up of 15 amino acids. Deletions cut 5 bases from V and 1 base from J, with 13 bases between. Germline CDR1 reads LGHNA; CDR2 reads YSLEER. CDR3 region: CASSETTAGTDTQYF. For the CDR3, the DNA is TGCGCCAGCAGCGAGACCACCGCGGGCACAGATACGCAGTATTTT.

This chain joins TRBV27 and TRBJ2-3; the match to TRBD1 covers 9 bases. The CDR3 totals 14 residues. The J segment lost 1 base and the V segment lost 4 bases, leaving 0 bases of the junction unmatched. Germline V gives CDR1 MNHEY, CDR2 SMNVEV (reference sequence). CDR3 bases: TGTGCCAGCAGTTGGACAGGGGGCACAGATACGCAGTATTTT. Translation: CASSWTGGTDTQYF.

This chain links TRBV14 with TRBJ2-3; the D gene is possibly TRBD1 (6 bases). The CDR3 is 15 residues long. V was pared by 1 base and J by 5 bases, with 13 bases between. The germline V gene has CDR1 SGHDN and CDR2 FVKESK. The CDR3 spells CASSQVQGAKDTQYF. In DNA form, the CDR3 reads TGTGCCAGCAGCCAAGTACAGGGAGCAAAAGATACGCAGTATTTT. The complete variable domain, with remaining parts taken from reference TRBV14 and TRBJ2-3, reads EAGVTQFPSHSVIEKGQTVTLRCDPISGHDNLYWYRRVMGKEIKFLLHFVKESKQDESGMPNNRFLAERTGGTYSTLKVQPAELEDSGVYFCASSQVQGAKDTQYFGPGTRLTVL.

This clone occurred once. This chain links TRBV15 with TRBJ1-5; D remains ambiguous. The CDR3 runs to 15 residues. Germline V lookup: CDR1 LNHNV, CDR2 YYDKDF (reference sequence). V dropped 1 base and J dropped 2 bases, with 9 bases sitting between them. For the CDR3, the DNA is TGTGCCACCAGCAGAGCGAACAGTGGCAATCAGCCCCAGCATTTT. Translation: CATSRANSGNQPQHF.

This clone has only one observation. The rearrangement joins TRBV27 to TRBJ2-7, with 8 bases fitting TRBD2. Per the germline V gene, CDR1 is MNHEY and CDR2 is SMNVEV (reference sequence). After removal of 3 bases from V and 7 bases from J, the junction contained 8 bases not matched to a gene. This CDR3 has 14 amino acids. The DNA of the CDR3 is TGTGCCAGCAGTTTCCGGCGGGAGGCGGGAGAGCAGTACTTC. Residues: CASSFRREAGEQYF.

J is TRBJ1-2 and V is TRBV30, with 9 bases identical to TRBD1. This CDR3 has 13 amino acids. Germline loops: CDR1 GTSNPN, CDR2 SVGIG (reference sequence). The V and J ends lost 5 bases and 5 bases, in that order; junction bases with no gene match: 6. CDR3 residues: CAWDPGQGYGYTF. CDR3 DNA: TGTGCCTGGGATCCGGGACAGGGATATGGCTACACCTTC. Supplemented by reference TRBV30 and TRBJ1-2, the full variable domain reads SQTIHQWPATLVQPVGSPLSLECTVEGTSNPNLYWYRQAAGRGLQLLFYSVGIGQISSEVPQNLSASRPQDRQFILSSKKLLLSDSGFYLCAWDPGQGYGYTFGSGTRLTVV.

V usage is TRBV10-1 and J usage is TRBJ2-2; D is possibly TRBD1 or TRBD2 (5 bases each). Germline V gives CDR1 WNHNN, CDR2 SYGVQD (reference sequence). The CDR3 is 13 residues long. With 5 bases removed from V and 7 bases from J, the gap between germline ends came to 11 bases. The CDR3 is CASSSSGGGELFF. In nucleotides, the CDR3 is TGCGCCAGCAGTTCTAGTGGGGGCGGGGAGCTGTTTTTT.

The V gene is TRBV21-1, the J gene TRBJ2-5; TRBD2, the D gene given by the table, was not confirmed from the DNA. TRBV21-1 is listed as a pseudogene. CDR3 length: 19 residues. The CDR3 DNA reads as TGTGCCAGCAGAAACACCGGGACTAGCGGGAGGGCCAGGAGGGAGACCCAGTACTTC. The encoded protein is CASRNTGTSGRARRETQYF.

The chain recombines TRBV9 with TRBJ2-7, with a possible D match to TRBD2 (6 bases). The V and J ends lost 0 bases and 3 bases respectively, with 10 bases between them. The CDR3 is made up of 14 amino acids. Looked up from germline, CDR1 is SGDLS and CDR2 is YYNGEE. The CDR3 DNA follows: TGTGCCAGCAGCGTAGGTCCGGGAGACTACGAGCAGTACTTC. Translated: CASSVGPGDYEQYF.

The chain joins TRBV19 to TRBJ2-7, with D perhaps given as TRBD1 or TRBD2 (5 bases each). Germline V gene lookup returns CDR1 LNHDA and CDR2 SQIVND (reference sequence). This CDR3 has 11 residues. Trimming shortened V by 3 bases and J by 5 bases, and 5 bases separated the two germline ends. CDR3 loop: CASSMGDEQYF. The CDR3 nucleotides read TGTGCCAGTAGTATGGGGGACGAGCAGTACTTC.

This chain connects TRBV27 to TRBJ2-4; TRBD1 might be the D (5 bases). This CDR3 comprises 14 residues. Trimming removed 5 bases from V and 2 bases from J, with 10 bases in between. Germline CDR1 is MNHEY and CDR2 is SMNVEV (reference sequence). CDR3 nucleotide sequence: TGTGCCAGCAGTGCCCCAGGGTCCAAAAACATTCAGTACTTC. Encoded protein: CASSAPGSKNIQYF.

This sequence joins TRBV7-6 and TRBJ2-7, with 8 bases aligning to TRBD2. Looked up from germline, CDR1 is SGHVS and CDR2 is FNYEAQ. This CDR3 is 16 amino acids long. V dropped 5 bases and J dropped 6; count of bases not matched to a gene: 15. The CDR3 DNA sequence: TGTGCCAGCAGCCCCTCACTTGCGGGAGGTCCCCCCGAGCAGTACTTC. This encodes CASSPSLAGGPPEQYF.

The CDR3 coding sequence is TGCGCCAGCAGCCAAGACACAGGGGGGGTCTATGGCTACACCTTC. Translating gives CASSQDTGGVYGYTF. The gene calls are TRBV4-1 and TRBJ1-2; 8 nucleotides align to TRBD1. Looked up from germline, CDR1 is MGHRA and CDR2 is YSYEKL. J gave up 4 bases and V 0 bases, and 4 bases lay outside the gene matches. This CDR3 contains 15 residues.

CDR3 bases: TGTGCCAGCAGTCTACCGGACCTTCGAACTGAAGCTTTCTTT. It codes for CASSLPDLRTEAFF. The genes are TRBV28 and TRBJ1-1, with D unclear. This CDR3 contains 14 residues. The germline gives CDR1 MDHEN, CDR2 SYDVKM. The V end lost 5 bases, the J end lost 5 bases, and 15 bases lay between the germline ends.

The V and J genes are TRBV27 and TRBJ2-1; D is possibly TRBD2 (5 bases). The CDR3 contains 12 residues. V was shortened by 11 bases and J by 3 bases, with 11 bases between the two germline ends. Germline lookup yields CDR1 MNHEY and CDR2 SMNVEV (reference sequence). In nucleotides, the CDR3 is TGTGCCTGCGGGCCGGTCTACAATGAGCAGTTCTTC. Translated: CACGPVYNEQFF.

Here the CDR3 DNA reads TGTGCCACCAGCCCCCAAACAGGGAATCTATTCTATGGCTACACCTTC. Protein sequence: CATSPQTGNLFYGYTF. The rearrangement uses TRBV15 and TRBJ1-2, with a tentative D call TRBD1 (6 bases). Per the germline V gene, CDR1 is LNHNV and CDR2 is YYDKDF (reference sequence). This CDR3 is built from 16 residues. Trimming cost V 5 bases and J 4 bases, with 20 bases left between them.

This chain uses TRBV7-8 with TRBJ2-5; 7 nucleotides agree with TRBD2. V dropped 1 base and J dropped 4; count of bases not matched to a gene: 18. The germline V gene encodes CDR1 SGHVS and CDR2 FQNEAQ. The CDR3 runs to 19 residues. This chain's CDR3 is CASSLGRWEGLVTGETQYF. The CDR3 coding sequence is TGTGCCAGCAGCTTAGGCCGGTGGGAGGGTTTAGTAACGGGAGAGACCCAGTACTTC.

This clone appeared once. The chain combines TRBV4-2 with TRBJ2-1, with 10 bases matching TRBD2. CDR3 length: 16 amino acids. Germline V gene data show CDR1 as LGHNA and CDR2 as YNFKEQ. Unmatched junction bases numbered 7, after V lost 5 bases and J lost 3 bases. The CDR3 DNA sequence: TGTGCCAGCAGCTATCTAGCGGGAGCGAACTACAATGAGCAGTTCTTC. Translating gives CASSYLAGANYNEQFF.

J is TRBJ2-7 and V is TRBV7-2, with TRBD2 as a possible D gene (5 bases). This CDR3 spans 14 amino acids. V was cut by 1 base and J by 2 bases, with 9 bases left in between. Germline CDR1 and CDR2: SGHTA and FQGNSA. CDR3 bases: TGTGCCAGCAGCTTAGGGGCGGGCCCCTACGAGCAGTACTTC. Translation gives CASSLGAGPYEQYF. Full variable domain (outside the CDR3, taken from reference TRBV7-2 and TRBJ2-7): GAGVSQSPSNKVTEKGKDVELRCDPISGHTALYWYRQSLGQGLEFLIYFQGNSAPDKSGLPSDRFSAERTGGSVSTLTIQRTQQEDSAVYLCASSLGAGPYEQYFGPGTRLTVT.

V usage is TRBV28 and J usage is TRBJ2-1; a weak D match, TRBD2 (5 bases). The CDR3 is 11 residues long. The V end was cut by 5 bases, the J end by 10 bases, with 9 bases between. Looked up from germline, CDR1 is MDHEN and CDR2 is SYDVKM. The CDR3: CASSVSSEQFF. Written as DNA, the CDR3 is TGTGCCAGCAGTGTTTCTAGCGAGCAGTTCTTC.

This CDR3 is CASSLSGSSSYEQYF. Written as DNA, the CDR3 is TGTGCCAGCAGTTTATCGGGGAGTTCGTCCTACGAGCAGTACTTC. The chain joins TRBV28 to TRBJ2-7; TRBD2 is a possible D gene (5 bases). Germline CDR1 reads MDHEN; CDR2 reads SYDVKM. Trimming shortened V by 1 base and J by 1 base, and 11 bases separated the two germline ends. The CDR3 contains 15 residues.

The chain is built from TRBV30 and TRBJ1-1; D not resolved. Germline V gene lookup returns CDR1 GTSNPN and CDR2 SVGIG (reference sequence). CDR3 length equals 13 residues. Between the trimmed V and J ends, which lost 0 bases and 1 base, there was a span of 6 bases. In DNA, the CDR3 is TGTGCCTGGAGTGTGGTTAGGAACACTGAAGCTTTCTTT. Its translation: CAWSVVRNTEAFF.

The count of this clone is one. The chain combines TRBV7-8 with TRBJ1-5, with no clear D. V gave up 0 bases and J gave up 5 bases, with 8 bases separating them. CDR1 is SGHVS and CDR2 is FQNEAQ in the germline V gene. The CDR3 spans 14 residues. In nucleotides, the CDR3 is TGTGCCAGCAGCTTAGCGGGGTTTGATCAGCCCCAGCATTTT. Its protein is CASSLAGFDQPQHF.

The genes are TRBV19 and TRBJ2-5; D is possibly TRBD1 (5 bases). The CDR3 sequence is 15 residues long. Germline-derived CDR1 and CDR2 are LNHDA and SQIVND (reference sequence). V lost 2 bases and J 0 bases, leaving 10 bases between the germline ends. The CDR3 loop reads CASSIYIGDQETQYF. Written as DNA, the CDR3 is TGTGCCAGTAGTATATATATAGGGGACCAAGAGACCCAGTACTTC. Combining the CDR3 with reference TRBV19 and TRBJ2-5 gives the whole variable domain DGGITQSPKYLFRKEGQNVTLSCEQNLNHDAMYWYRQDPGQGLRLIYYSQIVNDFQKGDIAEGYSVSREKKESFPLTVTSAQKNPTAFYLCASSIYIGDQETQYFGPGTRLLVL.

J is TRBJ2-2 and V is TRBV6-1, with D unclear. This CDR3 is 17 amino acids long. The V gene lost 1 base and the J gene lost 0 bases, with 12 bases spanning the gap. Germline CDR1 reads MNHNS; CDR2 reads SASEGT. The CDR3 DNA follows: TGTGCCAGCAGTGAAGGGGTAGGGCAGACGAACACCGGGGAGCTGTTTTTT. This translates into CASSEGVGQTNTGELFF.

The genes are TRBV2 and TRBJ1-1, with 8 bases identical to TRBD1. V gave up 6 bases and J gave up 8 bases; unmatched junction bases: 11. The CDR3 length is 14 residues. Germline V gene sequence: CDR1 SNHLY, CDR2 FYNNEI. The DNA of the CDR3 is TGTGCCAGCAGATCCGGGACAGGACAAGTGGAAGCTTTCTTT. Translating gives CASRSGTGQVEAFF.

This chain links TRBV7-2 with TRBJ1-6, with TRBD1 as a possible D gene (6 bases). This CDR3 spans 13 amino acids. Trimming shortened V by 4 bases and J by 11 bases, and 12 bases separated the two germline ends. The germline CDR1 and CDR2 sequences are SGHTA and FQGNSA. The CDR3 region is CASSSWTAAPLHF. The CDR3 nucleotides read TGTGCCAGCAGCTCCTGGACAGCGGCACCCCTCCACTTT.

The chain carries TRBV11-2 and TRBJ2-1; D ambiguous. Germline CDR1 and CDR2: SGHAT and FQNNGV. The CDR3 loop spans 12 amino acids. V lost 1 base and J 6 bases, leaving 4 bases between the germline ends. The CDR3 DNA reads as TGTGCCAGCAGCTTAGTTCCCAATGAGCAGTTCTTC. Amino acid sequence: CASSLVPNEQFF. Together with reference TRBV11-2 and TRBJ2-1, the CDR3 gives the full variable domain: EAGVAQSPRYKIIEKRQSVAFWCNPISGHATLYWYQQILGQGPKLLIQFQNNGVVDDSQLPKDRFSAERLKGVDSTLKIQPAKLEDSAVYLCASSLVPNEQFFGPGTRLTVL.